The entry below gives a single T cell receptor (beta chain) sequence along with its context. This sample stems from a study of patients and donors after allogeneic stem cell transplantation. Per the germline V gene, CDR1 is SGHNT and CDR2 is YYREEE (reference sequence). Trimming pared 0 bases from V and 0 bases from J, leaving 10 bases between. The length of the CDR3 is 17 residues. In TCRdb, the RT-PCR reads were re-called with MiXCR into one record per CDR3 protein. Of 70,000 to 100,000 distinct CDR3 sequences listed, just under 5% are singletons. The clonotype was recovered from a human donor who was either an allogeneic HSCT recipient or a stem cell or donor lymphocyte infusion donor (not recorded which). It is not recorded whose cells these are; they may come from a transplant donor. The sequencing sample was made of blood, either unsorted or a sorted T cell fraction (not recorded which). The chain uses TRBV5-4 and TRBJ2-6; no definite D call. CDR3 sequence: CASSLAVGISGANVLTF. CDR3 DNA sequence: TGTGCCAGCAGCTTGGCGGTTGGGATCTCTGGGGCCAACGTCCTGACTTTC.